This T cell receptor beta chain stems from a study of identical twins. Study-wide points: Out-of-frame alpha sequences shared by twins showed excess low generation probability.

Germline loops: CDR1 DFQATT, CDR2 SNEGSKA (reference sequence). There are 12 residues in the CDR3. The V and J ends lost 7 bases and 6 bases respectively, with 15 bases between them. Template switching (which added a universal primer site) was used, and cDNA carried unique molecular identifiers. TCRdb fed the 5' RACE reads into MiXCR, producing one record per CDR3 protein. Among about 530,000 distinct CDR3 sequences listed, over 12% were seen once. A note on this clonotype: Its antigen is not known.

Separately, the same data were catalogued under a study of yellow fever vaccine responses in identical twins.

The specimen sequenced was CD4+ T cells sorted from blood. The chain links TRBV20-1 to TRBJ1-2; D may be TRBD1 (5 bases). The TCR sequence derives from a woman younger than 30 in good health. In DNA, the CDR3 is TGCAGTGTCGTGTGGAGGGGAGATGGCTACACCTTC. Its translation is CSVVWRGDGYTF.